A selection of T cell receptor beta chains follows, all from one sample in a study of T cell responses to AZD1222 COVID-19 vaccine. Sequenced by immunoSEQ multiplex PCR; TCRdb stores in-frame clones only, minus some. Of 150,000 to 170,000 clones listed, around 89% are singletons. The sample consisted of peripheral blood, taken on day 0 of AZD1222 vaccination. Receptors originate from an adult in good health. Both conserved end residues are part of each CDR3. A D gene is named only where the DNA matches it firmly. Only some rows state a clone size, as once, few, many or a class for expanded clones.

>.|TRBD1|TRBV7-2|TRBJ1-5
TGTGCCAGCAGCCCTCGGACAGGGGGTCCTCAGCCCCAGCATTTT
CASSPRTGGPQPQHF
>.|.|TRBV5-1|TRBJ1-2
TGCGCCAGCAGCTTGGCCGGGGGAGAGTTACTGGGGTCGGCTGGCTACACCTTC
CASSLAGGELLGSAGYTF
>.|.|TRBV7-2|TRBJ2-1
TGTGCCAGCAGCTTAGAGGGGGGCTCCTACAATGAGCAGTTCTTC
CASSLEGGSYNEQFF
>.|.|TRBV6-1|TRBJ1-5
TGTGCCAGCAGTGAAGGGGCGTATAGCAATCAGCCCCAGCATTTT
CASSEGAYSNQPQHF
>.|TRBD1|TRBV5-4|TRBJ1-6
TGTGCCAGCAGCTTGGTTGGACAGGGTGGCTCACCCCTCCACTTT
CASSLVGQGGSPLHF
>.|.|TRBV7-9|TRBJ2-7
TGTGCCAGCAGCCCATCCTGGGGGTCCTACGAGCAGTACTTC
CASSPSWGSYEQYF
>.|TRBD2|TRBV4-3|TRBJ2-1
TGCGCCAGCAGCCAAGATCGGCTAGCGGGGGGGAGATTGTTCTTC
CASSQDRLAGGRLFF
>.|TRBD1|TRBV6-5|TRBJ1-2
TGTGCCAGCAGCACAGGGGGCGGCTATGGCTACACCTTC
CASSTGGGYGYTF
>.|.|TRBV19|TRBJ2-5
TGTGCCAGTAGAATCGGCGGGGAAGAGACCCAGTACTTC
CASRIGGEETQYF
>once|.|TRBV3-1/TRBV3-2|TRBJ2-1
TGTGCCAGCAGCCAAGATAAGCCCCCCCGAGCGGGCTGCTCCTACAATGAGCAGTTCTTC
CASSQDKPPRAGCSYNEQFF
>once|.|TRBV4-3|TRBJ1-6
TGCGCCAGCAGCCAAGAACAGCTCCTGGCTTCACCCCTCCACTTT
CASSQEQLLASPLHF
>.|TRBD1|TRBV15|TRBJ1-5
TGTGCCACCAGCAGAGATCAGGGGGGTCAGCCCCAGCATTTT
CATSRDQGGQPQHF
>.|TRBD1|TRBV18|TRBJ1-2
TGTGCCAGCTCACTGGACCAACAGGGGCAAGAAAGTGGCTACACCTTC
CASSLDQQGQESGYTF
>.|.|TRBV6-6|TRBJ2-5
TGTGCCAGCAGTTACCGGGACCCCAAGTACTTC
CASSYRDPKYF
>once|.|TRBV7-9|TRBJ2-5
TGTGCCAGCAGCCCCACCCTTACCGGAGAGACCCAGTACTTC
CASSPTLTGETQYF
>.|.|TRBV20-1|TRBJ1-1
TGCAGTGCTAGTCTAGCAGGGGCGTCCACTGAAGCTTTCTTT
CSASLAGASTEAFF
>.|.|TRBV3-1/TRBV3-2|TRBJ1-2
TGTGCCAGCAGCCAAGGACAGGTCTATGGCTACACCTTC
CASSQGQVYGYTF
>.|.|TRBV3-1/TRBV3-2|TRBJ2-2
TGTGCCAGCAGCCTAGAACACGTGGGCAGGGCTACCGGGGAGCTGTTTTTT
CASSLEHVGRATGELFF
>.|TRBD2|TRBV6-5|TRBJ2-1
TGTGCCACCCAAATGAGCGGGGGGCCCTACAATGAGCAGTTCTTC
CATQMSGGPYNEQFF
>.|.|TRBV19|TRBJ1-2
TGTGCCAGTACCCCCCGGGGTTCCTATGGCTACACCTTC
CASTPRGSYGYTF
>few|TRBD1|TRBV5-1|TRBJ2-7
TGCGCCAGCAGTCAGACCGGGACAGGGGGATACGAGCAGTACTTC
CASSQTGTGGYEQYF
>.|.|TRBV12-3/TRBV12-4|TRBJ1-2
TGTGCCAGCAGTTTTCTTAGAAACTATGGCTACACCTTC
CASSFLRNYGYTF